This T cell receptor (beta chain) was identified in a study of shared clonotypes between healthy human individuals. CDR1 SGHAT and CDR2 FQNNGV come from the germline V gene. The CDR3 loop spans 16 amino acids. Germline trimming cut 2 bases from V and 0 bases from J; bases unmatched to any gene: 1. Method: immunoSEQ multiplex PCR; TCRdb's copy keeps in-frame clones and lacks some. This table holds 400,000 to 500,000 clones, 70% to 80% found once. In unsorted samples, genomic DNA was obtained using 75 million to 90 million PBMCs. This clone was detected only once. The chain is built from TRBV11-2 and TRBJ1-4, with 9 bases fitting TRBD1. This sequence was found in a woman aged 40-49 years in good health. Some clones in this sample may be carry-over from other donors' samples. Material: PBMCs. In DNA form, the CDR3 reads TGTGCCAGCAGCTTATACAGGGGGCCAACTAATGAAAAACTGTTTTTT. Encoded protein: CASSLYRGPTNEKLFF. The variable domain in full, with the rest retrieved from reference TRBV11-2 and TRBJ1-4, is EAGVAQSPRYKIIEKRQSVAFWCNPISGHATLYWYQQILGQGPKLLIQFQNNGVVDDSQLPKDRFSAERLKGVDSTLKIQPAKLEDSAVYLCASSLYRGPTNEKLFFGSGTQLSVL.